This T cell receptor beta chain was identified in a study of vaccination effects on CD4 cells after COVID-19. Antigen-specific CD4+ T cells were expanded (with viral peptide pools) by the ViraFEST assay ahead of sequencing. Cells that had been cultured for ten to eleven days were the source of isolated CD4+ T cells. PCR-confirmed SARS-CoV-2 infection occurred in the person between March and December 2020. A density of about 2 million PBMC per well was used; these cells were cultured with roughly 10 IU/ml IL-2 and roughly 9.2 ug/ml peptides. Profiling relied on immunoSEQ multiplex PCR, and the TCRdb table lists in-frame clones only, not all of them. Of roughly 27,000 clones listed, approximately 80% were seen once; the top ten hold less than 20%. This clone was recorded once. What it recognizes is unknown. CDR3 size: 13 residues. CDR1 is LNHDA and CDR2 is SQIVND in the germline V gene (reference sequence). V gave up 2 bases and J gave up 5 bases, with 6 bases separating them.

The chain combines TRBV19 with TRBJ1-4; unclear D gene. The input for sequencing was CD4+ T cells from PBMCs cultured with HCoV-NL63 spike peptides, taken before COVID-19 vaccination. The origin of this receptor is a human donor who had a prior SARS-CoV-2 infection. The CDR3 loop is CASSIRRNEKLFF. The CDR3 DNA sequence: TGTGCCAGTAGTATACGGAGAAATGAAAAACTGTTTTTT.